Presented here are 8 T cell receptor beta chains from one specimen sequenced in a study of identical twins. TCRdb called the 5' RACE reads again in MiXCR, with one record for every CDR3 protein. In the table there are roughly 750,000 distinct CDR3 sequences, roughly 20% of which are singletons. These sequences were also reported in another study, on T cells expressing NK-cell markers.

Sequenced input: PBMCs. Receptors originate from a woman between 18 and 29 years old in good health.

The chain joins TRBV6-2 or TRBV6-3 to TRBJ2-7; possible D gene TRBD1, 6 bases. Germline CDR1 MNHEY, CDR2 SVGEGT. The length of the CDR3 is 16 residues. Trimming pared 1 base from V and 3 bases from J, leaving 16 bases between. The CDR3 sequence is CASSYLNREGIYEQYF. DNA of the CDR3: TGTGCCAGCAGTTACTTAAACAGGGAAGGGATCTACGAGCAGTACTTC.

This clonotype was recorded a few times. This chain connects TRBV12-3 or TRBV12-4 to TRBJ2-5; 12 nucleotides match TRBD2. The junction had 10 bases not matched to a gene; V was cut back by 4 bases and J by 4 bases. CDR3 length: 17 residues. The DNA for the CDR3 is TGTGCCAGCAGTTCCGACCTACGACTAGCGGGAGTAGAGACCCAGTACTTC. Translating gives CASSSDLRLAGVETQYF.

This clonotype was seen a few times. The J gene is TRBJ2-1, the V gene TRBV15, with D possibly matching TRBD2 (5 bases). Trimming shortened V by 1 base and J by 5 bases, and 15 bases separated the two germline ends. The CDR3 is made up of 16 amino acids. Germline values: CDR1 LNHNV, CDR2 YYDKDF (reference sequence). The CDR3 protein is CATSRGRTGGHNEQFF. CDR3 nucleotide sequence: TGTGCCACCAGCAGAGGGAGGACTGGAGGACACAATGAGCAGTTCTTC.

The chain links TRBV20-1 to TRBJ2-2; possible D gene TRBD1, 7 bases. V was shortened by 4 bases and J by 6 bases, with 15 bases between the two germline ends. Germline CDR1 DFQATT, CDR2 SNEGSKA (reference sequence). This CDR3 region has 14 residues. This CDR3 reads CSATGRRGAGELFF. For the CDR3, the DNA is TGCAGTGCTACAGGGCGCAGGGGGGCCGGGGAGCTGTTTTTT.

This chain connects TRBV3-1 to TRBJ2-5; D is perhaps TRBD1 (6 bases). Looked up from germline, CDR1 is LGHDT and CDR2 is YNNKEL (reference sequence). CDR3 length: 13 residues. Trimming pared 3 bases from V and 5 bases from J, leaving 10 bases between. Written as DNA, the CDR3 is TGTGCCAGCAGCCAGGGGGCAAGGGAGACCCAGTACTTC. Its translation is CASSQGARETQYF.

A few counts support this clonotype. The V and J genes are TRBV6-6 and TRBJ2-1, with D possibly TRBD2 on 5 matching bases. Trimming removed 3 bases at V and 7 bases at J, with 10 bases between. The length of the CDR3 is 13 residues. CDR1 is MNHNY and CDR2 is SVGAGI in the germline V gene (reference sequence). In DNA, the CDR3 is TGTGCCAGCAGTTATCGGACTGGGAATGAGCAGTTCTTC. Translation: CASSYRTGNEQFF.

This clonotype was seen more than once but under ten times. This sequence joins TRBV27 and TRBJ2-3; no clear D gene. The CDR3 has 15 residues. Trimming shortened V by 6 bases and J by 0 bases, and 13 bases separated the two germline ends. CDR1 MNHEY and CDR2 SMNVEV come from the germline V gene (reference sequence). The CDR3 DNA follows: TGTGCCAGCAGAACAGAGACGGCTAGCACAGATACGCAGTATTTT. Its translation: CASRTETASTDTQYF.

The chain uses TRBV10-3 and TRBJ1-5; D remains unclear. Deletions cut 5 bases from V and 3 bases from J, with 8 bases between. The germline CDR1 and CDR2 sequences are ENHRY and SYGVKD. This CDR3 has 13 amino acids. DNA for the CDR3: TGTGCCATCAGTCTTGGGATCAATCAGCCCCAGCATTTT. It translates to CAISLGINQPQHF.